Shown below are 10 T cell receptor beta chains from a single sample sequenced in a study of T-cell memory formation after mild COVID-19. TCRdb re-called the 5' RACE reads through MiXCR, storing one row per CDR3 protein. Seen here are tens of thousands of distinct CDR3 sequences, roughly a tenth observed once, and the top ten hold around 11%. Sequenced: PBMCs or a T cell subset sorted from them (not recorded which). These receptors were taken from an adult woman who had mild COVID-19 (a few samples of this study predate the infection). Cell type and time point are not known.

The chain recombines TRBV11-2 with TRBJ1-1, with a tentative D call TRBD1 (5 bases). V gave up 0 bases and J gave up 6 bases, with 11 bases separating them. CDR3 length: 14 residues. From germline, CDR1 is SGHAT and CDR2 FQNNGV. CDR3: CASSLDQGTPEAFF. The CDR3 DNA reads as TGTGCCAGCAGCTTAGATCAAGGGACCCCTGAAGCTTTCTTT. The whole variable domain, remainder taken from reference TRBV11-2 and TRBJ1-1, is EAGVAQSPRYKIIEKRQSVAFWCNPISGHATLYWYQQILGQGPKLLIQFQNNGVVDDSQLPKDRFSAERLKGVDSTLKIQPAKLEDSAVYLCASSLDQGTPEAFFGQGTRLTVV.

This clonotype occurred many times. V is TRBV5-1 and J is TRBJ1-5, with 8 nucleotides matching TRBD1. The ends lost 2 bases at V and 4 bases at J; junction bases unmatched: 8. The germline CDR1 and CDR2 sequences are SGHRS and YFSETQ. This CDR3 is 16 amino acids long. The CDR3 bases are TGCGCCAGCAGCTTCGACGGACAGGGAGCAAATCAGCCCCAGCATTTT. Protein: CASSFDGQGANQPQHF. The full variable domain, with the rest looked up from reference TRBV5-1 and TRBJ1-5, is KAGVTQTPRYLIKTRGQQVTLSCSPISGHRSVSWYQQTPGQGLQFLFEYFSETQRNKGNFPGRFSGRQFSNSRSEMNVSTLELGDSALYLCASSFDGQGANQPQHFGDGTRLSIL.

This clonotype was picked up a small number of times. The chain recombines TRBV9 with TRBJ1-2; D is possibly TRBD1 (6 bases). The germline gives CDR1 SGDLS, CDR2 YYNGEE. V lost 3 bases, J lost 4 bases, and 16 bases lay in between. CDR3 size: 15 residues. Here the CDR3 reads CASSAEGDKTYGYTF. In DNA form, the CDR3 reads TGTGCCAGCAGCGCAGAGGGGGACAAGACCTATGGCTACACCTTC.

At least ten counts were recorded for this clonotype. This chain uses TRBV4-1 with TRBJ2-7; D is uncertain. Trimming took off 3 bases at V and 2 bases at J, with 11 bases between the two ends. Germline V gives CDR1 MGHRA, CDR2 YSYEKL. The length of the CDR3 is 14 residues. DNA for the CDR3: TGCGCCAGCAGCCATGATAAAGGGACCTACGAGCAGTACTTC. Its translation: CASSHDKGTYEQYF.

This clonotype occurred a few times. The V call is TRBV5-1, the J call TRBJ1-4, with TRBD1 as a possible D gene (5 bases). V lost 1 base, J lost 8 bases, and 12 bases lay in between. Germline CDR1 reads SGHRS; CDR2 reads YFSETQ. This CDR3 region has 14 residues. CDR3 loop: CASSLTGEREKLFF. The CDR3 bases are TGCGCCAGCAGCTTGACGGGGGAAAGGGAAAAACTGTTTTTT.

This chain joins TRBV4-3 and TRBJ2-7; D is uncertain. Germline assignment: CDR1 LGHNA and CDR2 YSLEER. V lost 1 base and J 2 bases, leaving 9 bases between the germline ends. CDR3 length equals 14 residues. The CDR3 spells CASSQGEATYEQYF. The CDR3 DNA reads TGCGCCAGCAGCCAAGGGGAAGCGACCTACGAGCAGTACTTC.

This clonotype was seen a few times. The CDR3 nucleotides read TGTGCCAGCAGCCCAGGGGTACAGGGGGCCTATGAGCAGTTCTTC. It specifies CASSPGVQGAYEQFF. This chain links TRBV11-3 with TRBJ2-1; 9 nucleotides line up with TRBD1. Germline loops: CDR1 SGHNT, CDR2 YENEEA. The CDR3 runs 15 residues. The trim removed 5 bases at V and 8 bases at J, leaving 10 bases unmatched. The variable domain in full, completed from reference TRBV11-3 and TRBJ2-1, reads EAGVVQSPRYKIIEKKQPVAFWCNPISGHNTLYWYLQNLGQGPELLIRYENEEAVDDSQLPKDRFSAERLKGVDSTLKIQPAELGDSAVYLCASSPGVQGAYEQFFGPGTRLTVL.

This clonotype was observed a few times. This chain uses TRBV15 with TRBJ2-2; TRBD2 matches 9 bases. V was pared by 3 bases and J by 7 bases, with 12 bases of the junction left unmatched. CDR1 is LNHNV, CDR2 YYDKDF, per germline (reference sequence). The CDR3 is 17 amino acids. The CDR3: CATSSSGGVFFSGELFF. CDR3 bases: TGTGCCACCAGCAGTAGCGGGGGCGTTTTTTTTAGCGGGGAGCTGTTTTTT. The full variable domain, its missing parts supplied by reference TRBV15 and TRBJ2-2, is DAMVIQNPRYQVTQFGKPVTLSCSQTLNHNVMYWYQQKSSQAPKLLFHYYDKDFNNEADTPDNFQSRRPNTSFCFLDIRSPGLGDTAMYLCATSSSGGVFFSGELFFGEGSRLTVL.

The chain's CDR3 is CATSKGGSSYNEQFF. The CDR3, as DNA: TGTGCCACCAGTAAGGGCGGGAGTTCCTACAATGAGCAGTTCTTC. J is TRBJ2-1 and V is TRBV24-1, with 7 bases that match TRBD2. The ends lost 6 bases at V and 1 base at J; junction bases unmatched: 5. The germline V gene has CDR1 KGHDR and CDR2 SFDVKD. This CDR3 region has 15 residues.

CDR3 protein: CASSLETYYEQYF. The CDR3 DNA reads as TGTGCCAGCAGCTTAGAGACCTACTACGAGCAGTACTTC. This chain connects TRBV7-9 to TRBJ2-7; D gene ambiguous. The germline V and J ends were trimmed by 1 base and 3 bases, with 7 bases remaining between them. This CDR3 contains 13 residues. CDR1 and CDR2 from the germline V gene are SEHNR and FQNEAQ (reference sequence).